The entry below gives a single TCR beta chain sequence along with its context. This table comes from immunoSEQ multiplex PCR, and its TCRdb copy is limited to in-frame clones, with some not included. The sample includes around 86,000 clones, approximately 86% seen only once; the top ten take roughly 15%. This specimen belongs to a study of Ad26.COV2.S vaccination and SARS-CoV-2 variants. Germline V CDR1 and CDR2: KGHSH, LQKENI. CDR3 length: 16 residues. V was shortened by 3 bases and J by 5 bases, with 20 bases between the two germline ends. The chain joins TRBV18 to TRBJ2-7, with a possible D match to TRBD1 (6 bases). This TCR came from a human donor who had recovered from COVID-19. The material sequenced was peripheral blood, taken after recovery from COVID-19. CDR3: CASSPLSGQGFNEQYF. CDR3 nucleotide sequence: TGTGCCAGCTCACCTCTTAGTGGGCAGGGGTTCAACGAGCAGTACTTC.